This entry features one T cell receptor (beta chain) sequence. The target antigen is unknown. The repertoire was sequenced with immunoSEQ multiplex PCR; TCRdb's copy has only in-frame clones and lacks some. The data hold some 100,000 clones, with roughly 86% observed a single time. This CDR3 has 17 residues. The V gene's germline CDR1 is MNHEY and CDR2 SMNVEV (reference sequence). V lost 3 bases and J lost 3; bases outside the gene matches: 10. These data originate in a study of cytomegalovirus exposure and HLA in healthy donors. About the research overall: The same platform as the roughly 630 first-cohort repertoires was used for the 130 or so validation repertoires, a later analysis reported. Points from the study as a whole: Associated with cytomegalovirus, according to the listing, were fewer than 200 TCR beta chains.

The TCR was taken from a man aged 18 to 29 in good health and CMV-seronegative. Sequenced material: PBMCs. The chain combines TRBV27 with TRBJ2-1; 8 bases align to TRBD2. The CDR3 spells CASSLGSSGLIYNEQFF. The CDR3, as DNA: TGTGCCAGCAGTTTGGGGTCTAGCGGGCTTATCTACAATGAGCAGTTCTTC.